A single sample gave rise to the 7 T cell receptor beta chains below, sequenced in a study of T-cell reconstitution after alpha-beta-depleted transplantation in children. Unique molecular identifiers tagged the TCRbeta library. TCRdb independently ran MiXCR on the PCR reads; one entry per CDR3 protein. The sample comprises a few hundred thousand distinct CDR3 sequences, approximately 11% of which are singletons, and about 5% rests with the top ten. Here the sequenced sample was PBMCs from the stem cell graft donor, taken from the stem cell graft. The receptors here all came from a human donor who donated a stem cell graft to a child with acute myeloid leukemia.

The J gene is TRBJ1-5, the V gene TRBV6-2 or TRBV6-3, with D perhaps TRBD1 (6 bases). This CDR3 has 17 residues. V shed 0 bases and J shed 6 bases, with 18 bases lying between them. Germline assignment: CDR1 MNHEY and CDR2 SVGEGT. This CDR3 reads CASSYSGGGTVRQPQHF. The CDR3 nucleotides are TGTGCCAGCAGTTACTCGGGAGGGGGGACGGTTCGTCAGCCCCAGCATTTT.

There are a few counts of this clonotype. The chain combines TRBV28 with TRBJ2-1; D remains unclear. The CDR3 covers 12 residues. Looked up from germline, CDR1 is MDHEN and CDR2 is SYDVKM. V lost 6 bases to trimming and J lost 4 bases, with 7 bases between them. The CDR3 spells CASRPSYNEQFF. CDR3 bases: TGTGCCAGCAGGCCAAGTTACAATGAGCAGTTCTTC.

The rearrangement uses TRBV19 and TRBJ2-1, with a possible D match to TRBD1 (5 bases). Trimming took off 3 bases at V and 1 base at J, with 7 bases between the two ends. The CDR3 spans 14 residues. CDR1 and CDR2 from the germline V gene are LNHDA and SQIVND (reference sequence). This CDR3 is CASSIRVSYNEQFF. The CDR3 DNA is TGTGCCAGTAGTATCAGGGTTTCCTACAATGAGCAGTTCTTC.

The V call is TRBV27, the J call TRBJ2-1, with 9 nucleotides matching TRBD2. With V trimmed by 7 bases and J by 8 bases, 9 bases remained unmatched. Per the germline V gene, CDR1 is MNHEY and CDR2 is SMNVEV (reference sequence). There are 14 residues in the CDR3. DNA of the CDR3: TGTGCCAGCAAATACGGCGGGAGGGCACATGAGCAGTTCTTC. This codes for CASKYGGRAHEQFF.

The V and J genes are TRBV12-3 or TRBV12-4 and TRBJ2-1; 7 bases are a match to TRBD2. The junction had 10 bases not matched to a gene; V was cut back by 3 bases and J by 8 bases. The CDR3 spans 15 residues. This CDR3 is CASSFGGGLFYEQFF. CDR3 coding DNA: TGTGCCAGCAGTTTTGGGGGGGGGTTGTTCTATGAGCAGTTCTTC.

CDR3: CASSQDQRGGGAFF. CDR3 nucleotides: TGTGCCAGCAGCCAAGATCAGAGGGGTGGAGGAGCTTTCTTT. This chain uses TRBV14 with TRBJ1-1; possibly TRBD1 for D (5 bases). CDR3 length equals 14 residues. V lost 0 bases and J 10 bases, leaving 15 bases between the germline ends. The V gene's germline CDR1 is SGHDN and CDR2 FVKESK.

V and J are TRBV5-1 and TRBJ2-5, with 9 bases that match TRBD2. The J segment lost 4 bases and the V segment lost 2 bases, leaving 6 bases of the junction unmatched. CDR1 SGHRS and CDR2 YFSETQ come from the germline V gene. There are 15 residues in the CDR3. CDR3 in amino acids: CASSLQAGGRETQYF. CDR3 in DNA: TGCGCCAGCAGCTTACAAGCGGGGGGACGAGAGACCCAGTACTTC. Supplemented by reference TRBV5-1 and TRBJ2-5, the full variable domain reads KAGVTQTPRYLIKTRGQQVTLSCSPISGHRSVSWYQQTPGQGLQFLFEYFSETQRNKGNFPGRFSGRQFSNSRSEMNVSTLELGDSALYLCASSLQAGGRETQYFGPGTRLLVL.